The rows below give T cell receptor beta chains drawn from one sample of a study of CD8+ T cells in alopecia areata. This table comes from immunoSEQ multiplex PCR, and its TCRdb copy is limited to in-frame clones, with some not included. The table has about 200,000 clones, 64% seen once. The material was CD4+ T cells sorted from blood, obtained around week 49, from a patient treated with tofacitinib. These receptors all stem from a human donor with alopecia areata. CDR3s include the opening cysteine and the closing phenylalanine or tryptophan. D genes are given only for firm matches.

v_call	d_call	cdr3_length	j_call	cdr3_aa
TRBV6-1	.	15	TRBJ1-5	CASSETRNSNQPQHF
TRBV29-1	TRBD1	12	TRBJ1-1	CSVGDSNTEAFF
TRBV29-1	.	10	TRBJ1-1	CSVGGGEAFF
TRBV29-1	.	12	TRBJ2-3	CSVAVSTDTQYF
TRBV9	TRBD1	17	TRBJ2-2	CASSPRVGQANTGELFF
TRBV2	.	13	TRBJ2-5	CASRMDTQETQYF
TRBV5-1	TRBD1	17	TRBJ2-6	CASSEGQYSSGANVLTF
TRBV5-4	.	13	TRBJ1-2	CASSVDRTYGYTF
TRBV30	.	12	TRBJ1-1	CAWGSANTEAFF
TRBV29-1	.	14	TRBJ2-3	CSVAGGGDTDTQYF
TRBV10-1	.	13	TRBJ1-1	CASSEALGTEAFF
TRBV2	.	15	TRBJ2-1	CASRPTSWDSNEQFF
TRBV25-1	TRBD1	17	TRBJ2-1	CASSAGLGAGGGYEQFF
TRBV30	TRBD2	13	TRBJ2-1	CACWLAVGDEQFF
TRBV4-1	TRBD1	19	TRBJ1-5	CASSQDLEVGTGGNQPQHF
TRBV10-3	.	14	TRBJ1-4	CAISESGSREKLFF
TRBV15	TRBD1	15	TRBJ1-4	CATSIRDRTNEKLFF
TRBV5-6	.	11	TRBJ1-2	CASSLNYGYTF
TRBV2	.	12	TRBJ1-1	CASSEGVTEAFF
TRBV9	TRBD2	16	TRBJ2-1	CASSVSGTSGLNEQFF
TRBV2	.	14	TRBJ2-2	CASKRAERSGELFF
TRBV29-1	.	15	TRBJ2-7	CSVEDLAGGTYEQYF
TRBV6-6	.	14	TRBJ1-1	CASRFRTQNTEAFF
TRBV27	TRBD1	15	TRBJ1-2	CASRPGTGSNYGYTF
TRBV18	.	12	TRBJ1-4	CASSPYNEKLFF
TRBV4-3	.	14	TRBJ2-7	CASSQEVGPSEQYF
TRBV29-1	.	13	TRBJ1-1	CSVRPGLNTEAFF
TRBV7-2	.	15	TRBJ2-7	CASSLGGDRFYEQYF
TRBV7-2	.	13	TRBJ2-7	CASSYATPYEQYF
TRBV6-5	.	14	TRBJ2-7	CASSYQGSSYEQYF
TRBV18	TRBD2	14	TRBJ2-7	CASSPSGGAHEQYF
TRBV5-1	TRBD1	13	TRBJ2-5	CASALTGMETQYF
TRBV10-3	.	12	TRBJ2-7	CAISGTAYEQYF
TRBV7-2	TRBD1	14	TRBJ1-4	CASSLPGGDEKLFF
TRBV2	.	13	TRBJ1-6	CASSDDINSPLHF
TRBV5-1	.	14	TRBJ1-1	CASRVSGADTEAFF
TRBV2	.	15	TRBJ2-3	CASSDGRGSTDTQYF
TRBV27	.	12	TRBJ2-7	CASSRSMYEQYF
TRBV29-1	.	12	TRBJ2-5	CSVGGVQETQYF
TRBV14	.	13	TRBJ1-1	CASSQELGYRAFF
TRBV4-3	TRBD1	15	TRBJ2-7	CASSVFERQGHEQYF
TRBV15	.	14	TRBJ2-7	CATSRDPGTYEQYF
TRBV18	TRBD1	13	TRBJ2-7	CASSGTGIYEQYF
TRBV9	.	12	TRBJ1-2	CASSVEAEPYTF
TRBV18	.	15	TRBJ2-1	CASSRTGPSYNEQFF
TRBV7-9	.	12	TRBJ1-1	CASSSNAREAFF
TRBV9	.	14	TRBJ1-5	CASSVGGFGQPQHF
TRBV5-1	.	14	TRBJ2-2	CASSPDRLTGELFF
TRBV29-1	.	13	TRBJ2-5	CSVVYWDTETQYF
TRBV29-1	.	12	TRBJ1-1	CSAGQRGTEAFF
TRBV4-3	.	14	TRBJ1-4	CASSQVGQLVKLFF
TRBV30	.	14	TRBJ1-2	CAWSGTRDNYGYTF